These 19 T cell receptor beta chains originate from one sample sequenced in a study of T cells in Graves' hyperthyroidism and ophthalmopathy. Amplification of TCR beta CDR3 regions used RNA as the template. Researchers ran a first-round RT-PCR on the TCR CDR3 using the HTBI primer set. A single record per CDR3 protein comes from TCRdb applying MiXCR to the multiplex PCR reads. Of more than 350,000 distinct CDR3 sequences in the sample, roughly 17% were seen once. The sample taken for sequencing was blood. The source is a woman in her twenties or thirties with Graves' hyperthyroidism that later progressed to Graves' ophthalmopathy.

In this sample, this clonotype turned up a few times. This chain joins TRBV2 and TRBJ2-3, with D possibly called TRBD1 or TRBD2 (5 bases each). Trimming cost V 6 bases and J 8 bases, with 27 bases left between them. Germline V lookup: CDR1 SNHLY, CDR2 FYNNEI. The CDR3 extends over 17 amino acids. CDR3 in DNA: TGTGCCAGCAGGCCGGGGCATTTCGGACCGGGTCCCCGTACGCAGTATTTT. This codes for CASRPGHFGPGPRTQYF.

The chain employs TRBV30 and TRBJ2-5; D gene unclear. Germline V gene data show CDR1 as GTSNPN and CDR2 as SVGIG (reference sequence). This CDR3 has 16 residues. V gave up 0 bases and J gave up 2 bases, with 16 bases separating them. The CDR3 coding sequence is TGTGCCTGGAGTGTACCCACCATAATTACACAAGAGACCCAGTACTTC. This gives the protein CAWSVPTIITQETQYF.

A few counts support this clonotype. The rearrangement uses TRBV6-1 and TRBJ1-5; the match to TRBD1 covers 7 bases. This CDR3 is built from 14 residues. The V gene's germline CDR1 is MNHNS and CDR2 SASEGT. With 1 base clipped from V and 14 bases from J, the junction kept 11 bases outside the gene matches. CDR3 in DNA: TGTGCCAGCAGTGAAGGCAGGGGGTCGCTTCAGAAGCATTTT. The encoded protein is CASSEGRGSLQKHF.

In its sample, this clonotype was seen many times. The rearrangement joins TRBV30 to TRBJ2-5; 7 nucleotides align to TRBD2. This CDR3 is 15 amino acids long. The ends lost 2 bases at V and 5 bases at J; junction bases unmatched: 11. Germline V gene data show CDR1 as GTSNPN and CDR2 as SVGIG (reference sequence). The DNA for the CDR3 is TGTGCCTGGAGTCTATCCCTGGGGGGGAAGGAGACCCAGTACTTC. Translation gives CAWSLSLGGKETQYF.

This clonotype came up many times. Here the CDR3 reads CSARNGVKQFF. CDR3 in DNA: TGCAGTGCTAGAAACGGGGTGAAGCAGTTCTTC. V usage is TRBV20-1 and J usage is TRBJ2-1; tentative D call: TRBD2 (5 bases). Germline loops: CDR1 DFQATT, CDR2 SNEGSKA (reference sequence). The CDR3 is made up of 11 amino acids. V gave up 2 bases and J gave up 11 bases, with 10 bases separating them.

This chain connects TRBV27 to TRBJ2-7, with 7 positions matching TRBD2. The J segment lost 3 bases and the V segment lost 5 bases, leaving 7 bases of the junction unmatched. Germline V lookup: CDR1 MNHEY, CDR2 SMNVEV (reference sequence). The CDR3 sequence is 14 residues long. The CDR3 here is CASSPTSAGYEQYF. As DNA, the CDR3 is TGTGCCAGCAGTCCCACTAGCGCAGGCTACGAGCAGTACTTC.

This sequence joins TRBV5-8 and TRBJ2-5; 7 bases are a match to TRBD1. This CDR3 has 15 amino acids. V lost 0 bases, J lost 0 bases, and 2 bases stayed unmatched. Per germline, CDR1 SGHTS and CDR2 YDEGEE. The CDR3 reads CASSLGDSHQETQYF. For the CDR3, the DNA is TGTGCCAGCAGCTTGGGGGACAGCCACCAAGAGACCCAGTACTTC. Variable domain in full (rest from reference TRBV5-8 and TRBJ2-5): EAGVTQSPTHLIKTRGQQATLRCSPISGHTSVYWYQQALGLGLQFLLWYDEGEERNRGNFPPRFSGRQFPNYSSELNVNALELEDSALYLCASSLGDSHQETQYFGPGTRLLVL.

The chain is built from TRBV25-1 and TRBJ1-5; 9 positions agree with TRBD1. CDR3 length equals 21 residues. After removal of 1 base from V and 1 base from J, the junction contained 17 bases not matched to a gene. Germline V gene data show CDR1 as MGHDK and CDR2 as SYGVNS. The CDR3 is CASSELVSIVTGGESNQPQHF. CDR3 nucleotide sequence: TGTGCCAGCAGTGAATTGGTATCTATAGTAACAGGGGGCGAAAGCAATCAGCCCCAGCATTTT.

This clonotype occurred a few times. The V and J genes are TRBV6-5 and TRBJ2-1, with TRBD2 matching 8 bases. V lost 0 bases and J lost 0; bases outside the gene matches: 4. Per germline, CDR1 MNHEY and CDR2 SVGAGI. The length of the CDR3 is 17 residues. For the CDR3, the DNA is TGTGCCAGCAGTTACTCGTTTAGCGGGAACTCCTACAATGAGCAGTTCTTC. Translated, it gives CASSYSFSGNSYNEQFF.

This clonotype was recorded at least ten times. The V gene is TRBV12-3 or TRBV12-4, the J gene TRBJ1-1; a possible D gene is TRBD1 (6 bases). Trimming cost V 6 bases and J 3 bases, with 32 bases left between them. CDR3 length: 20 residues. CDR3 in amino acids: CASRRRITGTRTRLDTEAFF. CDR3 nucleotides: TGTGCCAGCAGACGTAGGATAACCGGGACACGTACGAGATTGGACACTGAAGCTTTCTTT.

A note on this clonotype: A much larger clonotype is one base distant, so this may be a read error. V and J are TRBV5-1 and TRBJ1-1; D might be TRBD1 (6 bases). The ends were cut back, 2 bases at V and 7 bases at J, with 18 bases in the middle. CDR3 length equals 15 residues. The germline gives CDR1 SGHRS, CDR2 YFSETQ. DNA for the CDR3: TGCGCCAGCAGCTTTACTGGACAGCATGGAAGTGAAGCTTTCTTT. Amino acids: CASSFTGQHGSEAFF.

This clonotype was recorded at least ten times. This chain joins TRBV7-9 and TRBJ2-5, with 10 bases fitting TRBD1. The CDR3 totals 17 residues. Per the germline V gene, CDR1 is SEHNR and CDR2 is FQNEAQ (reference sequence). With 4 bases clipped from V and 14 bases from J, the junction kept 22 bases outside the gene matches. CDR3 in amino acids: CASSSDRLDRGTQSRYF. CDR3 nucleotides: TGTGCCAGCAGCTCGGATCGCCTGGACAGGGGGACCCAATCACGATACTTC.

This clonotype was seen at least ten times. The chain carries TRBV20-1 and TRBJ1-1; D call uncertain. In germline, CDR1 is DFQATT, CDR2 SNEGSKA (reference sequence). This CDR3 is 11 amino acids long. V was shortened by 0 bases and J by 6 bases, with 5 bases between the two germline ends. CDR3 bases: TGCAGTGCTAGAGATCCCTCTGAAGCTTTCTTT. Its translation: CSARDPSEAFF.

This clonotype was detected ten times or more. The chain carries TRBV18 and TRBJ2-1, with no clear D. The CDR3 contains 15 residues. Germline CDR1 KGHSH, CDR2 LQKENI. The V gene lost 0 bases and the J gene lost 8 bases, with 14 bases spanning the gap. The DNA of the CDR3 is TGTGCCAGCTCACCACCGGGATCCCATGTGGATGAGCAGTTCTTC. Protein sequence: CASSPPGSHVDEQFF.

Many counts were recorded for this clonotype. The chain recombines TRBV28 with TRBJ2-2; D possibly corresponds to TRBD1 (5 bases). V was clipped by 8 bases and J by 7 bases, with 26 bases between them. Looked up from germline, CDR1 is MDHEN and CDR2 is SYDVKM. The length of the CDR3 is 17 residues. CDR3 nucleotide sequence: TGTGCCAGCTGGGGCCTAAGCCTGCCCAGGGCAGGCGGGGAGCTGTTTTTT. This gives the protein CASWGLSLPRAGGELFF. Full variable domain (missing parts from reference TRBV28 and TRBJ2-2): DVKVTQSSRYLVKRTGEKVFLECVQDMDHENMFWYRQDPGLGLRLIYFSYDVKMKEKGDIPEGYSVSREKKERFSLILESASTNQTSMYLCASWGLSLPRAGGELFFGEGSRLTVL.

There are many counts of this clonotype. The chain recombines TRBV6-1 with TRBJ1-2; 9 nucleotides match TRBD1. The CDR3 runs to 14 residues. After removal of 4 bases from V and 6 bases from J, the junction contained 6 bases not matched to a gene. Germline V gene lookup returns CDR1 MNHNS and CDR2 SASEGT. The CDR3 loop is CASSVTGTGHGYTF. CDR3 nucleotide sequence: TGTGCCAGCAGTGTAACCGGGACAGGGCATGGCTACACCTTC.

This clonotype was seen many times. The chain couples TRBV13 to TRBJ2-2, with TRBD1 as a possible D gene (5 bases). Trimming removed 1 base from V and 0 bases from J, with 6 bases in between. CDR3 size: 15 residues. Germline-derived CDR1 and CDR2 are PRHDT and FYEKMQ (reference sequence). Here the CDR3 reads CASSLAGTNTGELFF. CDR3 nucleotides: TGTGCCAGCAGCTTAGCAGGGACGAACACCGGGGAGCTGTTTTTT.

In this sample, this clonotype turned up many times. This rearrangement joins TRBV12-3 or TRBV12-4 to TRBJ2-1, with 9 bases that match TRBD2. Germline trimming cut 6 bases from V and 1 base from J; bases unmatched to any gene: 10. This CDR3 region has 17 residues. Here the CDR3 reads CASSPWGSGGSYNEQFF. The CDR3 region has the DNA TGTGCCAGCAGCCCGTGGGGGAGCGGGGGGTCCTACAATGAGCAGTTCTTC.

This clonotype came up many times. The chain employs TRBV30 and TRBJ1-6, with unresolved D. The germline V gene encodes CDR1 GTSNPN and CDR2 SVGIG (reference sequence). This CDR3 has 14 residues. V lost 5 bases, J lost 1 base, and 9 bases lay in between. The CDR3 loop is CAWDHGSYNSPLHF. Written as DNA, the CDR3 is TGTGCCTGGGACCATGGGTCCTATAATTCACCCCTCCACTTT.